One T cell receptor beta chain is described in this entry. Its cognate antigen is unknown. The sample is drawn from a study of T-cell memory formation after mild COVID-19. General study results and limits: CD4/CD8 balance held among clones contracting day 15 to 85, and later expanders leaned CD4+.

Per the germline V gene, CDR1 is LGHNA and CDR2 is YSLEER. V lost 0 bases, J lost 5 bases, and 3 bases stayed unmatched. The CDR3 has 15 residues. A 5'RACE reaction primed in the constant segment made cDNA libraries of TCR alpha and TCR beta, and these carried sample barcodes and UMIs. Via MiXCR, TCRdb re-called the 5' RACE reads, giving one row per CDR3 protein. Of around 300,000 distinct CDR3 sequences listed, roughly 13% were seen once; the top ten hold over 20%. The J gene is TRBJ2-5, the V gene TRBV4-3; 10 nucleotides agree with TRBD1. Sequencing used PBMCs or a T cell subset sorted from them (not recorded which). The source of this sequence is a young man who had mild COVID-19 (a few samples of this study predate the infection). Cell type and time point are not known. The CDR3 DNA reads TGCGCCAGCAGCCAAGAGCGGACAGGGGGGGAGACCCAGTACTTC. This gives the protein CASSQERTGGETQYF.